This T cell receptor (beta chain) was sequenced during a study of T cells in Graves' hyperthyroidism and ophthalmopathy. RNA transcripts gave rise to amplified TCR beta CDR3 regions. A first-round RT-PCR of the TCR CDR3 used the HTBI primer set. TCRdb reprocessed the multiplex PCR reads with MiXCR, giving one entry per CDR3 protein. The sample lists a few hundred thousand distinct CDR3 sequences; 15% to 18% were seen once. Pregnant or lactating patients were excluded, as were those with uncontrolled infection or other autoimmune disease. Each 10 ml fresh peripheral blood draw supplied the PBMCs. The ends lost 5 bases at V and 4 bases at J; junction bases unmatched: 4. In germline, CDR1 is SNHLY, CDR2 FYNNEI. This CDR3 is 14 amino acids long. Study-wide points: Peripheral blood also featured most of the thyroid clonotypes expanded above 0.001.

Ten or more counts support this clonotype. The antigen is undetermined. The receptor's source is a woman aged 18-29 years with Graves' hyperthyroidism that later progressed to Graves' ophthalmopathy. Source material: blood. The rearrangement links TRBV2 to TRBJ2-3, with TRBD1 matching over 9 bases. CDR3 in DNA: TGTGCCAGCAGTCGGGACAGGGCCCCAGATACGCAGTATTTT. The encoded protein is CASSRDRAPDTQYF.